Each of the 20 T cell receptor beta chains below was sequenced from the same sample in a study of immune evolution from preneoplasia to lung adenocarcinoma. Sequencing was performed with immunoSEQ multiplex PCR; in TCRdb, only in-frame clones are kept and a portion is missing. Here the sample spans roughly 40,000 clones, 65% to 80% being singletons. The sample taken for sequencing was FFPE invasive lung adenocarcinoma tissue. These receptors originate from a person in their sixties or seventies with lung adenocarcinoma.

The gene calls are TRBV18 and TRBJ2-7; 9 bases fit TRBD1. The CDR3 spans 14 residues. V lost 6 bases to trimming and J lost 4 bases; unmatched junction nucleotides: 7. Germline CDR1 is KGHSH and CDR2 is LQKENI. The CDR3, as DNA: TGTGCCAGCTCCCCCGGGACAGGGCGATACGAGCAGTACTTC. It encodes CASSPGTGRYEQYF.

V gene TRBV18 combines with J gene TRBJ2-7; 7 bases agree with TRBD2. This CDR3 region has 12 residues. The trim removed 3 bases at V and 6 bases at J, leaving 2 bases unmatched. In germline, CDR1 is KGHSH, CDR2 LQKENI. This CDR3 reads CASSPTSAEQYF. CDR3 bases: TGTGCCAGCTCACCTACTAGCGCCGAGCAGTACTTC.

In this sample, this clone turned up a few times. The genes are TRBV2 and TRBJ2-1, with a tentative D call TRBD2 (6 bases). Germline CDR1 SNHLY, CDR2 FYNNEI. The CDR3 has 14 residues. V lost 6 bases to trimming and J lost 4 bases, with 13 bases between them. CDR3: CASRKEGSYNEQFF. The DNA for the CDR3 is TGTGCCAGCAGGAAGGAGGGTTCGTACAATGAGCAGTTCTTC. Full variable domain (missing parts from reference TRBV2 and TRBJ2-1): EPEVTQTPSHQVTQMGQEVILRCVPISNHLYFYWYRQILGQKVEFLVSFYNNEISEKSEIFDDQFSVERPDGSNFTLKIRSTKLEDSAMYFCASRKEGSYNEQFFGPGTRLTVL.

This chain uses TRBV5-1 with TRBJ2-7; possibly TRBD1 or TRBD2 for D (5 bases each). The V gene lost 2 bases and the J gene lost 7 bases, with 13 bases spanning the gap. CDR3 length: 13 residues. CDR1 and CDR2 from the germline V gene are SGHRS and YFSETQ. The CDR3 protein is CASSFMVWGEQYF. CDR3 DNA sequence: TGCGCCAGCAGCTTCATGGTGTGGGGGGAGCAGTACTTC. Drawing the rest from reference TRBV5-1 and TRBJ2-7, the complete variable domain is KAGVTQTPRYLIKTRGQQVTLSCSPISGHRSVSWYQQTPGQGLQFLFEYFSETQRNKGNFPGRFSGRQFSNSRSEMNVSTLELGDSALYLCASSFMVWGEQYFGPGTRLTVT.

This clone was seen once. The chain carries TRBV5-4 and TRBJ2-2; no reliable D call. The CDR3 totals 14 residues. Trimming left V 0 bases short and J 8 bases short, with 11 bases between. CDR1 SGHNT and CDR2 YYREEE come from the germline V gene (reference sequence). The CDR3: CASSLAGGAGELFF. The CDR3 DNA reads TGTGCCAGCAGCTTGGCCGGTGGTGCAGGGGAGCTGTTTTTT.

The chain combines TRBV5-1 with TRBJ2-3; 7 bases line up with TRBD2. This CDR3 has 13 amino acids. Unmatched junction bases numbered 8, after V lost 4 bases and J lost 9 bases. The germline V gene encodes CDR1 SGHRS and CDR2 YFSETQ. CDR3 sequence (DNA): TGCGCCAGCAGCCGGTCTCTAGCGGTGACGCAGTATTTT. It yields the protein CASSRSLAVTQYF.

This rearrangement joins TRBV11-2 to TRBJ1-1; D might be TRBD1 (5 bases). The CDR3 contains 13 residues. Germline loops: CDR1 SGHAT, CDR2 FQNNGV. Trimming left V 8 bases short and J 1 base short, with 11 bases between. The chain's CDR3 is CASLGTANTEAFF. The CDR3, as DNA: TGTGCCAGCCTCGGGACGGCGAACACTGAAGCTTTCTTT.

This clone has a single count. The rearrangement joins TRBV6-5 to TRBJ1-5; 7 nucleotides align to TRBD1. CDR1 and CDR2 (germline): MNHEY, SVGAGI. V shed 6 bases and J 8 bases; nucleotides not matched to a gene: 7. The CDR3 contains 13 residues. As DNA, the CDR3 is TGTGCCAGCAGCCTGACAGGGAAAAAGCCCCAGCATTTT. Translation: CASSLTGKKPQHF.

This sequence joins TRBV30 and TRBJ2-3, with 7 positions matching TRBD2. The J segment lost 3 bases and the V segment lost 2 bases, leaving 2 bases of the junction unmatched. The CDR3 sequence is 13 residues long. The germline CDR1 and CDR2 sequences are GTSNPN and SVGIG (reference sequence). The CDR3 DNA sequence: TGTGCCTGGAGTTTCGGGAGGACAGATACGCAGTATTTT. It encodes CAWSFGRTDTQYF.

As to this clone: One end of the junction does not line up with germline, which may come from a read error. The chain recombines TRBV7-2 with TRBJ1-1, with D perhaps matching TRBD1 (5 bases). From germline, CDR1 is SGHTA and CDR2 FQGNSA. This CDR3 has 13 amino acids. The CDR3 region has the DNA TGTGCCAGCAGCCGACGGGACGGCCCTGAGGCTTTCTTT. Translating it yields CASSRRDGPEAFF.

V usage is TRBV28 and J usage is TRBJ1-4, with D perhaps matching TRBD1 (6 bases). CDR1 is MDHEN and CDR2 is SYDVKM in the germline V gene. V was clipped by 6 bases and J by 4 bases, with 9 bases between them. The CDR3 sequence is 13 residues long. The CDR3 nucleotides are TGTGCCAGCAGGGACAGTGATAATGAAAAACTGTTTTTT. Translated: CASRDSDNEKLFF. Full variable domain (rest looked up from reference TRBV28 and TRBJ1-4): DVKVTQSSRYLVKRTGEKVFLECVQDMDHENMFWYRQDPGLGLRLIYFSYDVKMKEKGDIPEGYSVSREKKERFSLILESASTNQTSMYLCASRDSDNEKLFFGSGTQLSVL.

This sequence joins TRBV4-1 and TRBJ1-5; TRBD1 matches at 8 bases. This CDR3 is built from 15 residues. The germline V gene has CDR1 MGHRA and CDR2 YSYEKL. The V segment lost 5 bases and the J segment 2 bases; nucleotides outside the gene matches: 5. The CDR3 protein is CASSSTGGGNQPQHF. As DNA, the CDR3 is TGCGCCAGCAGCAGCACAGGGGGTGGCAATCAGCCCCAGCATTTT.

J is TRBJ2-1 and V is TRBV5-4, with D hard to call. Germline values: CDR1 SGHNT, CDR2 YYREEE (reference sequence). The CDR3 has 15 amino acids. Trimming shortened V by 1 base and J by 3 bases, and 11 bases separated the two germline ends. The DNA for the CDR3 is TGTGCCAGCAGCTTGTTCGAAGGTCTCTACAATGAGCAGTTCTTC. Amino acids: CASSLFEGLYNEQFF.

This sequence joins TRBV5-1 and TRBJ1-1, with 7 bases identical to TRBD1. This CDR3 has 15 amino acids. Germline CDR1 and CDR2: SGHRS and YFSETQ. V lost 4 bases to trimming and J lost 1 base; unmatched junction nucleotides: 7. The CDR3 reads CASSAGDRANTEAFF. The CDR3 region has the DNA TGCGCCAGCAGCGCCGGTGACAGGGCGAACACTGAAGCTTTCTTT.

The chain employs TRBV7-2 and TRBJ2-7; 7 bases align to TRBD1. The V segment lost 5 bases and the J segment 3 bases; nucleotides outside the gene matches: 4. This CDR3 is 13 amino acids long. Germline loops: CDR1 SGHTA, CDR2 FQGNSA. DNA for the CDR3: TGTGCCAGCAGCCTATCAGGGGGCTACGAGCAGTACTTC. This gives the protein CASSLSGGYEQYF.

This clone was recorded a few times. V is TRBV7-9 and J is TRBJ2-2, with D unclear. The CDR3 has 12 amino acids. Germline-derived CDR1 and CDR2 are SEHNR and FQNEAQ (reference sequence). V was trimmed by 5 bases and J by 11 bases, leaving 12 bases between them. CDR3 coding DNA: TGTGCCAGCAGCCCTAATACCCCTGAGCTGTTTTTT. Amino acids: CASSPNTPELFF. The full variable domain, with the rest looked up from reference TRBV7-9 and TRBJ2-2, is DTGVSQNPRHKITKRGQNVTFRCDPISEHNRLYWYRQTLGQGPEFLTYFQNEAQLEKSRLLSDRFSAERPKGSFSTLEIQRTEQGDSAMYLCASSPNTPELFFGEGSRLTVL.

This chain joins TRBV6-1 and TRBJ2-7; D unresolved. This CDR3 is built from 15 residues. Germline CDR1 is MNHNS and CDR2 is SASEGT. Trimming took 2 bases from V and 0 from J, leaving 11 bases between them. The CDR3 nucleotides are TGTGCCAGCAGTGAAACTGCCTTCTCCTCCTACGAGCAGTACTTC. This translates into CASSETAFSSYEQYF.

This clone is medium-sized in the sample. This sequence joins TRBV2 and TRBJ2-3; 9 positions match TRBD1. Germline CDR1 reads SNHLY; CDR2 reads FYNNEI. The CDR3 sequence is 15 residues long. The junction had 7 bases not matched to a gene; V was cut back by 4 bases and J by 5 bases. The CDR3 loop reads CASSARGQGGDTQYF. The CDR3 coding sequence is TGTGCCAGCAGTGCCCGGGGACAGGGAGGAGATACGCAGTATTTT. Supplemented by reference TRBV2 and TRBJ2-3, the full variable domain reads EPEVTQTPSHQVTQMGQEVILRCVPISNHLYFYWYRQILGQKVEFLVSFYNNEISEKSEIFDDQFSVERPDGSNFTLKIRSTKLEDSAMYFCASSARGQGGDTQYFGPGTRLTVL.

CDR3 sequence reads: CASSYTGDEQYF. The CDR3 nucleotides read TGTGCCAGCAGCTATACAGGGGACGAGCAGTACTTC. The chain combines TRBV7-9 with TRBJ2-7; 7 positions agree with TRBD1. CDR1 is SEHNR, CDR2 FQNEAQ, per germline (reference sequence). Trimming removed 4 bases from V and 5 bases from J; junction bases left unmatched: 2. CDR3 size: 12 residues.

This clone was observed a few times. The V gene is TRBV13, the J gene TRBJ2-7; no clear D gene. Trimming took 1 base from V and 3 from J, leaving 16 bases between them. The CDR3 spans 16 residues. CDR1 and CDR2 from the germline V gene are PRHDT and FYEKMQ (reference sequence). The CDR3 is CASSLEGLDSNYEQYF. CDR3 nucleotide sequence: TGTGCCAGCAGCTTAGAAGGTCTGGATTCAAACTACGAGCAGTACTTC. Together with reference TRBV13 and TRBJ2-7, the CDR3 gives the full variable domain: AAGVIQSPRHLIKEKRETATLKCYPIPRHDTVYWYQQGPGQDPQFLISFYEKMQSDKGSIPDRFSAQQFSDYHSELNMSSLELGDSALYFCASSLEGLDSNYEQYFGPGTRLTVT.